Each of the 7 T cell receptor beta chains below was sequenced from the same sample in a study of blood T cell repertoires in COVID-19. The method was immunoSEQ multiplex PCR; TCRdb's version includes in-frame clones alone and lacks a portion of them. This sample yields 180,000 or so clones, of which 75% to 85% are seen a single time; approximately 10% belongs to the top ten. The material sequenced was peripheral blood. The receptor source for this set is a woman aged 40 to 50 with COVID-19, enrolled during active disease.

CDR3 residues: CSVEGGGHHYGYTF. DNA of the CDR3: TGCAGCGTTGAAGGGGGGGGACACCACTATGGCTACACCTTC. The chain is built from TRBV29-1 and TRBJ1-2; a weak D match, TRBD1 (6 bases). CDR1 and CDR2 from the germline V gene are SQVTM and ANQGSEA. V shed 1 base and J shed 3 bases, with 12 bases lying between them. This CDR3 is 14 amino acids long.

Only one count was recorded for this clone. The rearrangement links TRBV5-5 to TRBJ2-5; 8 bases match TRBD2. The germline CDR1 and CDR2 sequences are SGHKS and YYEKEE (reference sequence). The V and J ends lost 0 bases and 0 bases, in that order; junction bases with no gene match: 4. The CDR3 runs 16 residues. The CDR3 loop reads CASSLAGGANQETQYF. The CDR3 bases are TGTGCCAGCAGCTTGGCCGGGGGGGCCAACCAAGAGACCCAGTACTTC.

As concerns this clone: At the DNA level, this CDR3 is encoded by other sequences in the same sample as well. V and J are TRBV11-3 and TRBJ2-1; D gene uncertain. This CDR3 is 15 amino acids long. V was clipped by 0 bases and J by 0 bases, with 6 bases between them. Per the germline V gene, CDR1 is SGHNT and CDR2 is YENEEA. CDR3 DNA: TGTGCCAGCAGCTTAGACCTACGCTCCTACAATGAGCAGTTCTTC. This gives the protein CASSLDLRSYNEQFF.

The chain carries TRBV7-9 and TRBJ2-7; 8 bases are shared with TRBD1. The CDR3 length is 14 residues. Germline values: CDR1 SEHNR, CDR2 FQNEAQ (reference sequence). The V gene end was trimmed by 8 bases and the J gene end by 3 bases; junction bases not matched to a gene: 9. CDR3 region: CASGRWDRNYEQYF. Here the CDR3 DNA reads TGTGCCAGCGGGAGATGGGACAGGAACTACGAGCAGTACTTC.

This chain connects TRBV27 to TRBJ2-3; a possible D gene is TRBD1 (6 bases). The germline V and J ends were trimmed by 5 bases and 4 bases, with 19 bases remaining between them. The germline CDR1 and CDR2 sequences are MNHEY and SMNVEV (reference sequence). The CDR3 covers 16 residues. The chain's CDR3 is CASSPLRDTFSDTQYF. CDR3 bases: TGTGCCAGCAGTCCGCTCCGGGACACGTTCTCAGATACGCAGTATTTT.

This chain uses TRBV21-1 with TRBJ2-3; the table's TRBD1 call for D was not verified on the DNA. TRBV21-1 is reported as a pseudogene. The CDR3 is made up of 14 amino acids. The CDR3 coding sequence is TGTGCCAGGGGGGACAGAGCAATAGCAGATACGCAGTATTTT. It translates to CARGDRAIADTQYF.

This chain joins TRBV27 and TRBJ2-5; D may be TRBD2 (6 bases). This CDR3 region has 14 residues. From germline, CDR1 is MNHEY and CDR2 SMNVEV (reference sequence). Trimming shortened V by 2 bases and J by 5 bases, and 12 bases separated the two germline ends. The CDR3 DNA reads as TGTGCCAGCAGTTTAGTCGTGGGACTGGAGACCCAGTACTTC. Protein: CASSLVVGLETQYF.